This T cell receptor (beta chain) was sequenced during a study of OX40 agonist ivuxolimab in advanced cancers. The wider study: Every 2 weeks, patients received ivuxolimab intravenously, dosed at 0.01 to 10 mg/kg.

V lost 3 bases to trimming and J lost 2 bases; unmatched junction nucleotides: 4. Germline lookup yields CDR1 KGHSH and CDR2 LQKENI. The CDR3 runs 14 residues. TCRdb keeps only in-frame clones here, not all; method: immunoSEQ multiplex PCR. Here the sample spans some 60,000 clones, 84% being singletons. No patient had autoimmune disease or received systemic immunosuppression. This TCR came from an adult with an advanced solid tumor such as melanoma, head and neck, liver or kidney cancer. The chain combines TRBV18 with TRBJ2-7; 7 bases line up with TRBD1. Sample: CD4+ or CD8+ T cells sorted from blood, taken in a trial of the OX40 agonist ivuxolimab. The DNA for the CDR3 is TGTGCCAGCTCACCGGACAGGACCGCCTACGAGCAGTACTTC. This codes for CASSPDRTAYEQYF.